A selection of T cell receptor beta chains follows, all from one sample in a study of T cell responses to AZD1222 COVID-19 vaccine. The data were produced by immunoSEQ multiplex PCR, yet TCRdb's version contains in-frame clones alone and is incomplete. The sample has roughly 120,000 clones, roughly 90% seen once; the top ten hold more than 13%. The sequencing here drew on peripheral blood, taken on day 0 of AZD1222 vaccination. The receptors here all came from an adult in good health. Each CDR3 is given with its conserved first and last residue. A D gene is named only where the DNA matches it firmly.

cdr3_nt,cdr3_aa,j_call,v_call,d_call
TGTGCCAGCAGCTCTCGACTAGCGGGGGGCTACGAGCAGTACTTC,CASSSRLAGGYEQYF,TRBJ2-7,TRBV7-8,TRBD2
TGTGCCAGCAGCCAAGGGACATGGGCTTCGTATGGCTACACCTTC,CASSQGTWASYGYTF,TRBJ1-2,TRBV28,NA
TGTGCCAGCTCACCACCGTCGGGCGGGACCTCCTACAATGAGCAGTTCTTC,CASSPPSGGTSYNEQFF,TRBJ2-1,TRBV18,NA
TGTGCCAGCATAAAATTTTCTAGCACAGATACGCAGTATTTT,CASIKFSSTDTQYF,TRBJ2-3,TRBV2,NA
TGTGCCAGCAGCAAAGGACTGGACTCCTACGAGCAGTACTTC,CASSKGLDSYEQYF,TRBJ2-7,TRBV21-1,NA
TGTGCCAGCAGGCGGCCCGGGACAGGCATTGAAAAACTGTTTTTT,CASRRPGTGIEKLFF,TRBJ1-4,TRBV28,TRBD1
TGTGCCAGCAGTGTGGGACAGGGGGCTGGGTCACCCCTCCACTTT,CASSVGQGAGSPLHF,TRBJ1-6,TRBV27,TRBD1
TGTGCCAGCTCACCTCTATCGTTGGGAGAGGGACGAGCTTTCTTT,CASSPLSLGEGRAFF,TRBJ1-1,TRBV18,NA
TGTGCCAGTAGTGCCCAGTTTGACAATAGTGAGCAGTTCTTC,CASSAQFDNSEQFF,TRBJ2-1,TRBV19,NA
TGTGCCATCGGTCCTAGCGGGAGTTCCTACAATGAGCAGTTCTTC,CAIGPSGSSYNEQFF,TRBJ2-1,TRBV10-3,TRBD2
TGTGCCAGTAGTATACGACAGAAGAACACCGGGGAGCTGTTTTTT,CASSIRQKNTGELFF,TRBJ2-2,TRBV19,NA
TGCAGCGCTGTGGGGGGATTAGGGGCCAACATTCAGTACTTC,CSAVGGLGANIQYF,TRBJ2-4,TRBV29-1,NA
TGTGCCAGCAGTTTACCGTTGAACACTGAAGCTTTCTTT,CASSLPLNTEAFF,TRBJ1-1,TRBV28,NA
TGTGCCAGCAGCCAAGATCTTGCGGCAGACCAAGAGACCCAGTACTTC,CASSQDLAADQETQYF,TRBJ2-5,TRBV3-1/TRBV3-2,NA
TGTGCCAGTAAGGTACAGGGCACGTACAATGAGCAGTTCTTC,CASKVQGTYNEQFF,TRBJ2-1,TRBV19,NA
TGCGCCAGCAGCTTGGCCGGGCTACACTTCAATGAGCAGTTCTTC,CASSLAGLHFNEQFF,TRBJ2-1,TRBV5-1,NA
TGCGCCAGCAGTGGACAGTTTAATCAGCCCCAGCATTTT,CASSGQFNQPQHF,TRBJ1-5,TRBV10-2,NA
TGTGCCAGCAGGACTAGCGGCAACACCGGGGAGCTGTTTTTT,CASRTSGNTGELFF,TRBJ2-2,TRBV2,TRBD2